This T cell receptor (beta chain) stems from a study of T cells in Graves' hyperthyroidism and ophthalmopathy. The TCR beta CDR3 regions underwent amplification using RNA transcripts as the source. TCR CDR3 underwent first-round RT-PCR with the HTBI primer set. TCRdb re-called the multiplex PCR reads with MiXCR, one entry per CDR3 protein. Of hundreds of thousands of distinct CDR3 sequences listed, over 15% are singletons. Hyperthyroidism of Graves' type that showed no ophthalmopathy progression within 18 months was stable. Those with hyperthyroidism were 18 to 65 years old, newly diagnosed, and ill for under 2 months. Exclusion followed for patients with uncontrolled infection, other autoimmune disease, pregnancy or lactation. Diagnoses were established using clinical symptoms, serum thyroxine and TRAb, thyroid ultrasound and orbital computed tomography. The receptor's source is a woman aged 18-35 years with Graves' hyperthyroidism. The material sequenced was blood.

The CDR3 nucleotides read TGTGCCAGCAGTTTTCTGCGGGGGGAGCCCTACGAGCAGTACTTC. Translated, it gives CASSFLRGEPYEQYF. V gene TRBV12-3 or TRBV12-4 combines with J gene TRBJ2-7; 8 bases line up with TRBD2. The CDR3 has 15 amino acids. V trimming: 3 bases; J trimming: 2 bases; junction bases outside the gene matches: 6.